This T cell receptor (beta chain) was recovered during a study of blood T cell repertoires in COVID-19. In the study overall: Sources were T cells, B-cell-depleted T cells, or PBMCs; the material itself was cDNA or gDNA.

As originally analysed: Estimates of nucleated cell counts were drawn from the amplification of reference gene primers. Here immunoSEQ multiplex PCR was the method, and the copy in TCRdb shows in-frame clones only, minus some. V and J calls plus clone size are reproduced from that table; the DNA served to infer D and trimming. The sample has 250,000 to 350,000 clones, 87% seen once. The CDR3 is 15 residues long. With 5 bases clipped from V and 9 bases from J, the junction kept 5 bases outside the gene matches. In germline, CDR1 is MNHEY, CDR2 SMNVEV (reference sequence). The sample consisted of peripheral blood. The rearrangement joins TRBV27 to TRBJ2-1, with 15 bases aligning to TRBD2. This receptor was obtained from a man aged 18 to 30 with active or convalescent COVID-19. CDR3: CASSIGLAGGVEQFF. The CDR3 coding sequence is TGTGCCAGCAGTATCGGACTAGCGGGAGGGGTTGAGCAGTTCTTC.